This record looks at one T cell receptor beta chain sequence and its context. As yet, its antigen is unknown. This sample was included in a study of T cell responses to AZD1222 COVID-19 vaccine. The CDR3 sequence is 12 residues long. Germline CDR1 is GTSNPN and CDR2 is SVGIG (reference sequence). Trimming took off 3 bases at V and 13 bases at J, with 13 bases between the two ends. Study conclusions and caveats: At study baseline, merely about 6 AZD1222 recipients were seropositive. Researchers took repertoire samples only after the peak T cell response had come. In the spike-specific TCR repertoire, nearly half reportedly target unmutated variant regions.

The method was immunoSEQ multiplex PCR; TCRdb's version includes in-frame clones alone and lacks a portion of them. This sample has around 100,000 clones, with 90% to 95% found just once. The source was peripheral blood, collected on day 0 of AZD1222 vaccination. This receptor was taken from an adult in good health. The V and J genes are TRBV30 and TRBJ1-6, with unresolved D. CDR3 sequence reads: CAWRYTPNPLHF. The CDR3 DNA is TGTGCCTGGAGATATACCCCGAACCCCCTCCACTTT.